This record looks at one T cell receptor (beta chain) sequence and its context. Patients were excluded if they had other autoimmune diseases or uncontrolled infections, and likewise if pregnancy or lactation applied. The diagnosis combined clinical symptoms, thyroxine, TRAb, thyroid ultrasound and orbital computed tomography scans. The sample comes from a study of Graves' ophthalmopathy and Graves' hyperthyroidism. Amplifying from RNA transcripts, the study obtained TCR beta CDR3 regions. HTBI primers were used in a first-round RT-PCR, which preceded a second-round multiplex PCR. TCRdb itself ran the multiplex PCR reads through MiXCR, one entry per CDR3 protein. This table holds approximately 700,000 distinct CDR3 sequences, around 40% found once. CDR1 SGDLS and CDR2 YYNGEE come from the germline V gene. The CDR3 totals 14 residues. V shed 1 base and J shed 0 bases, with 5 bases lying between them.

This rearrangement joins TRBV9 to TRBJ1-3; no clear D. This TCR was recovered from an adult man with Graves' ophthalmopathy. Sequenced material: peripheral blood. The CDR3: CASSVRPSGNTIYF. In nucleotides, the CDR3 is TGTGCCAGCAGCGTAAGGCCCTCTGGAAACACCATATATTTT.